The 28 T cell receptor beta chains below all came from one sample that was sequenced in a study of blood T cell repertoires in COVID-19. Sequencing used immunoSEQ multiplex PCR; TCRdb keeps in-frame clones, though not all of them. The table includes hundreds of thousands of clones, under 85% detected once. Sequenced input: peripheral blood. Every receptor here comes from a woman aged 25 to 39 with COVID-19, enrolled during active disease.

Here the CDR3 reads CASSSTANTEAFF. CDR3 coding DNA: TGTGCCAGCAGTTCGACAGCGAACACTGAAGCTTTCTTT. The chain recombines TRBV11-3 with TRBJ1-1; possible D gene TRBD1, 5 bases. Germline CDR1 is SGHNT and CDR2 is YENEEA. Trimming shortened V by 6 bases and J by 1 base, and 9 bases separated the two germline ends. The CDR3 runs 13 residues.

In nucleotides, the CDR3 is TGTGCCAGTAGTAGTATTGACAGGTCGTCAGAGACCCAGTACTTC. Its protein is CASSSIDRSSETQYF. The rearrangement uses TRBV19 and TRBJ2-5; D may be TRBD1 (6 bases). Germline values: CDR1 LNHDA, CDR2 SQIVND (reference sequence). V lost 4 bases to trimming and J lost 4 bases, with 16 bases between them. The CDR3 runs to 15 residues. Together with reference TRBV19 and TRBJ2-5, the CDR3 gives the full variable domain: DGGITQSPKYLFRKEGQNVTLSCEQNLNHDAMYWYRQDPGQGLRLIYYSQIVNDFQKGDIAEGYSVSREKKESFPLTVTSAQKNPTAFYLCASSSIDRSSETQYFGPGTRLLVL.

V and J are TRBV5-5 and TRBJ1-6; TRBD1 aligns across 10 bases. The CDR3 loop spans 16 amino acids. CDR1 and CDR2 from the germline V gene are SGHKS and YYEKEE (reference sequence). V shed 4 bases and J 9 bases; nucleotides not matched to a gene: 10. CDR3 in amino acids: CASSPAGGQGPSPLHF. CDR3 nucleotides: TGTGCCAGCAGCCCGGCGGGGGGACAGGGGCCTTCACCCCTCCACTTT.

With regard to this clone: Distinct nucleotide sequences in the sample also encode this CDR3. The rearrangement uses TRBV19 and TRBJ1-2; D is unclear. This CDR3 region has 14 residues. Per germline, CDR1 LNHDA and CDR2 SQIVND (reference sequence). Trimming stripped 1 base from V and 2 bases from J, with 8 bases between. CDR3 nucleotide sequence: TGTGCCAGTAGTATAGTTGGAGGAAACTATGGCTACACCTTC. It codes for CASSIVGGNYGYTF.

V gene TRBV29-1 combines with J gene TRBJ1-2, with D uncertain. Germline CDR1 SQVTM, CDR2 ANQGSEA. V shed 5 bases and J shed 1 base, with 14 bases lying between them. The CDR3 is 14 residues long. DNA for the CDR3: TGCAGCGTTCCCCCTGTGAGGCATAACTATGGCTACACCTTC. Its translation: CSVPPVRHNYGYTF.

Written as DNA, the CDR3 is TGTGCCAGCAGCGATAGTGGTTACGAGCAGTACTTC. Protein: CASSDSGYEQYF. The chain combines TRBV9 with TRBJ2-7; D ambiguous. The V end lost 3 bases, the J end lost 4 bases, and 8 bases lay between the germline ends. The CDR3 loop spans 12 amino acids. Germline CDR1 reads SGDLS; CDR2 reads YYNGEE.

V is TRBV3-1 (or the pseudogene TRBV3-2) and J is TRBJ2-2; D unclear. V was trimmed by 4 bases and J by 7 bases, leaving 7 bases between them. Germline values: CDR1 LGHDT, CDR2 YNNKEL (reference sequence). This CDR3 spans 12 amino acids. CDR3 sequence reads: CASSRGGGELFF. CDR3 nucleotide sequence: TGTGCCAGCAGCCGAGGTGGCGGGGAGCTGTTTTTT.

The CDR3 DNA reads as TGTGCCAGCAGTTACGCGGGGGGGAGGGAGACCCAGTACTTC. Translation: CASSYAGGRETQYF. The chain has TRBV6-5 and TRBJ2-5; TRBD2 agrees at 9 bases. This CDR3 has 14 residues. The junction had 3 bases not matched to a gene; V was cut back by 2 bases and J by 5 bases. Germline V lookup: CDR1 MNHEY, CDR2 SVGAGI.

V is TRBV15 and J is TRBJ2-7; 9 bases line up with TRBD1. Looked up from germline, CDR1 is LNHNV and CDR2 is YYDKDF (reference sequence). This CDR3 region has 14 residues. Losses at the gene ends were 3 bases for V and 6 bases for J; bases not matched to a gene: 6. As DNA, the CDR3 is TGTGCCACCAGCAGGGCCGGGACAGGGTCCGAGCAGTACTTC. The encoded protein is CATSRAGTGSEQYF.

The V and J genes are TRBV6-5 and TRBJ2-5; weak D call: TRBD1 (5 bases). Deletions cut 8 bases from V and 1 base from J, with 11 bases between. The CDR3 sequence is 13 residues long. CDR1 is MNHEY and CDR2 is SVGAGI in the germline V gene. CDR3 amino acids: CASGRQLQETQYF. The CDR3 nucleotides are TGTGCCAGCGGGCGACAGCTCCAAGAGACCCAGTACTTC.

V gene TRBV6-2 or TRBV6-3 combines with J gene TRBJ2-3; the match to TRBD2 covers 8 bases. The trim removed 5 bases at V and 1 base at J, leaving 5 bases unmatched. CDR1 and CDR2 from the germline V gene are MNHEY and SVGEGT. The CDR3 runs to 15 residues. Here the CDR3 DNA reads TGTGCCAGCAGTATTAGCGGGGCGGGCACAGATACGCAGTATTTT. Translation: CASSISGAGTDTQYF.

The chain combines TRBV5-4 with TRBJ1-1; D is unresolved. Germline-derived CDR1 and CDR2 are SGHNT and YYREEE (reference sequence). V was trimmed by 1 base and J by 0 bases, leaving 4 bases between them. The length of the CDR3 is 13 residues. CDR3 in amino acids: CASSLIVNTEAFF. The CDR3 DNA sequence: TGTGCCAGCAGCTTGATAGTGAACACTGAAGCTTTCTTT.

The genes are TRBV19 and TRBJ2-2, with TRBD1 matching over 12 bases. CDR3 length: 17 amino acids. Trimming cost V 7 bases and J 1 base; bases outside gene matches: 7. Per germline, CDR1 LNHDA and CDR2 SQIVND (reference sequence). The CDR3 loop is CASIRDRGLLNTGELFF. CDR3 coding DNA: TGTGCCAGTATTCGGGACAGGGGGCTTTTGAACACCGGGGAGCTGTTTTTT.

This chain links TRBV18 with TRBJ2-3, with TRBD2 matching 13 bases. V lost 3 bases and J lost 3; bases outside the gene matches: 0. The CDR3 extends over 15 amino acids. Germline V gene data show CDR1 as KGHSH and CDR2 as LQKENI. CDR3 sequence reads: CASSPGLAGTDTQYF. In nucleotides, the CDR3 is TGTGCCAGCTCACCGGGACTAGCGGGGACAGATACGCAGTATTTT.

The rearrangement uses TRBV30 and TRBJ2-5; 12 bases line up with TRBD2. V dropped 2 bases and J dropped 4; count of bases not matched to a gene: 8. CDR3 length equals 16 residues. The germline V gene encodes CDR1 GTSNPN and CDR2 SVGIG (reference sequence). This CDR3 is CAWSPGLAGGGETQYF. CDR3 DNA: TGTGCCTGGAGTCCGGGACTAGCGGGTGGAGGAGAGACCCAGTACTTC. Combining the CDR3 with reference TRBV30 and TRBJ2-5 gives the whole variable domain SQTIHQWPATLVQPVGSPLSLECTVEGTSNPNLYWYRQAAGRGLQLLFYSVGIGQISSEVPQNLSASRPQDRQFILSSKKLLLSDSGFYLCAWSPGLAGGGETQYFGPGTRLLVL.

This clone was seen just once. This rearrangement joins TRBV6-5 to TRBJ2-7, with D maybe TRBD2 (5 bases). The germline CDR1 and CDR2 sequences are MNHEY and SVGAGI. Trimming pared 2 bases from V and 3 bases from J, leaving 8 bases between. The CDR3 loop spans 13 amino acids. CDR3 loop: CASSYVRGYEQYF. Written as DNA, the CDR3 is TGTGCCAGCAGTTACGTCCGGGGCTACGAGCAGTACTTC.

The chain joins TRBV13 to TRBJ2-4, with D unresolved. The CDR3 loop spans 14 amino acids. Looked up from germline, CDR1 is PRHDT and CDR2 is FYEKMQ (reference sequence). Trimming pared 3 bases from V and 0 bases from J, leaving 6 bases between. The CDR3 sequence: CASSFRLAKNIQYF. CDR3 bases: TGTGCCAGCAGCTTTCGTCTAGCCAAAAACATTCAGTACTTC.

This sequence joins TRBV3-1 (or the pseudogene TRBV3-2) and TRBJ1-1, with D possibly matching TRBD1 (6 bases). The CDR3 consists of 13 residues. V was trimmed by 6 bases and J by 9 bases, leaving 17 bases between them. In germline, CDR1 is LGHDT, CDR2 YNNKEL (reference sequence). CDR3 in amino acids: CASSHREGYKAFF. The CDR3, as DNA: TGTGCCAGCAGTCACAGGGAGGGTTATAAAGCTTTCTTT.

V usage is TRBV27 and J usage is TRBJ2-1; 7 bases fit TRBD1. The CDR3 totals 17 residues. Germline CDR1 reads MNHEY; CDR2 reads SMNVEV (reference sequence). The trim removed 4 bases at V and 0 bases at J, leaving 9 bases unmatched. The CDR3 reads CASSSAMDRSSYNEQFF. Written as DNA, the CDR3 is TGTGCCAGCAGTTCCGCCATGGACAGGAGCTCCTACAATGAGCAGTTCTTC.

The V and J genes are TRBV27 and TRBJ1-2; 7 nucleotides align to TRBD1. Germline CDR1 is MNHEY and CDR2 is SMNVEV (reference sequence). Trimming at V came to 4 bases and at J to 4 bases, leaving 9 bases not matched to a gene. This CDR3 contains 15 residues. This chain's CDR3 is CASSYTGVEGYGYTF. Here the CDR3 DNA reads TGTGCCAGCAGTTACACAGGGGTTGAGGGCTATGGCTACACCTTC.

The V gene is TRBV9, the J gene TRBJ2-3; tentatively, D is TRBD1 (6 bases). The CDR3 is 12 amino acids. Trimming left V 4 bases short and J 5 bases short, with 8 bases between. The germline V gene has CDR1 SGDLS and CDR2 YYNGEE. CDR3 region: CASSPTGDTQYF. The CDR3 nucleotides read TGTGCCAGCAGCCCGACAGGAGATACGCAGTATTTT.

The CDR3 loop is CSVLTGTSANNEQFF. CDR3 sequence (DNA): TGCAGCGTACTCACCGGGACTAGCGCTAACAATGAGCAGTTCTTC. The chain uses TRBV29-1 and TRBJ2-1, with 10 nucleotides matching TRBD2. The CDR3 sequence is 15 residues long. Germline loops: CDR1 SQVTM, CDR2 ANQGSEA. With 6 bases clipped from V and 5 bases from J, the junction kept 10 bases outside the gene matches.

This chain joins TRBV29-1 and TRBJ2-3, with D maybe TRBD2 (5 bases). The CDR3 sequence is 14 residues long. CDR1 is SQVTM and CDR2 is ANQGSEA in the germline V gene. The V end was cut by 7 bases, the J end by 1 base, with 15 bases between. As DNA, the CDR3 is TGCAGCGCGATGGGAGCCCTAGGCACAGATACGCAGTATTTT. Amino acid sequence: CSAMGALGTDTQYF.

This clone was seen once. This chain joins TRBV6-5 and TRBJ1-1; tentatively, D is TRBD1 (6 bases). There are 11 residues in the CDR3. The V and J ends lost 6 bases and 11 bases respectively, with 13 bases between them. Germline CDR1 is MNHEY and CDR2 is SVGAGI. Written as DNA, the CDR3 is TGTGCCAGCAGGGCAACAGGGTGGGCTTTCTTT. This gives the protein CASRATGWAFF.

The genes are TRBV7-9 and TRBJ2-2; TRBD2 aligns across 11 bases. There are 16 residues in the CDR3. The J segment lost 2 bases and the V segment lost 6 bases, leaving 5 bases of the junction unmatched. Germline values: CDR1 SEHNR, CDR2 FQNEAQ (reference sequence). This chain's CDR3 is CASRISGGANTGELFF. The DNA for the CDR3 is TGTGCCAGCAGAATTAGCGGGGGGGCAAACACCGGGGAGCTGTTTTTT.

The CDR3 nucleotides are TGTGCCAGCATATGGACTAGCGGGGTTGTCACCGGGGAGCTGTTTTTT. Its protein product is CASIWTSGVVTGELFF. The genes are TRBV7-2 and TRBJ2-2, with TRBD2 matching over 12 bases. Trimming cost V 7 bases and J 4 bases; bases outside gene matches: 7. The CDR3 extends over 16 amino acids. Germline CDR1 is SGHTA and CDR2 is FQGNSA.

In DNA, the CDR3 is TGTGCCAGCCGGGTGGGCGGGATGAACACTGAAGCTTTCTTT. Encoded protein: CASRVGGMNTEAFF. V gene TRBV28 combines with J gene TRBJ1-1; D remains unclear. Germline CDR1 MDHEN, CDR2 SYDVKM. V lost 8 bases to trimming and J lost 0 bases, with 13 bases between them. The CDR3 runs 14 residues.

This clone occurred once. The chain uses TRBV9 and TRBJ2-7; 11 positions match TRBD1. V lost 4 bases, J lost 0 bases, and 3 bases stayed unmatched. The germline V gene encodes CDR1 SGDLS and CDR2 YYNGEE. This CDR3 is 15 amino acids long. CDR3 residues: CASSHGTGGSYEQYF. As DNA, the CDR3 is TGTGCCAGCAGCCACGGGACAGGGGGCTCCTACGAGCAGTACTTC. Supplemented by reference TRBV9 and TRBJ2-7, the full variable domain reads DSGVTQTPKHLITATGQRVTLRCSPRSGDLSVYWYQQSLDQGLQFLIQYYNGEERAKGNILERFSAQQFPDLHSELNLSSLELGDSALYFCASSHGTGGSYEQYFGPGTRLTVT.